These 4 T cell receptor beta chains share one sample of origin, sequenced in a study of cytomegalovirus exposure and HLA in healthy donors. The PCR used 60 Vbeta and 13 Jbeta primers. TCRdb keeps only in-frame clones here, not all; method: immunoSEQ multiplex PCR. The table lists 150,000 to 200,000 clones, around 82% of them singletons. Specimen: PBMCs. The source is a man aged 18 to 30 in good health and CMV-seronegative.

The J gene is TRBJ2-1, the V gene TRBV25-1, with a tentative D call TRBD1 (5 bases). CDR1 is MGHDK, CDR2 SYGVNS, per germline. V was trimmed by 6 bases and J by 0 bases, leaving 9 bases between them. The CDR3 spans 14 residues. The CDR3 DNA sequence: TGTGCCAGCAGGAAGGGGAACTCCTACAATGAGCAGTTCTTC. Protein sequence: CASRKGNSYNEQFF.

The chain couples TRBV11-3 to TRBJ2-5, with a possible D match to TRBD2 (6 bases). V was shortened by 5 bases and J by 5 bases, with 15 bases between the two germline ends. Per germline, CDR1 SGHNT and CDR2 YENEEA. CDR3 length: 14 residues. The CDR3, as DNA: TGTGCCAGCAGCCTCGGGGGAGATGGGGAGACCCAGTACTTC. It specifies CASSLGGDGETQYF.

This clone was seen more than once but under ten times. CDR3 sequence (DNA): TGTGCCAGCAGCGCGATCAGGGGCGCCGGTAATTCACCCCTCCACTTT. Residues: CASSAIRGAGNSPLHF. The rearrangement uses TRBV7-2 and TRBJ1-6, with D possibly being TRBD1 (6 bases). The CDR3 runs to 16 residues. Trimming shortened V by 5 bases and J by 6 bases, and 17 bases separated the two germline ends. The germline CDR1 and CDR2 sequences are SGHTA and FQGNSA.

This clone was found once. V usage is TRBV5-1 and J usage is TRBJ2-7; 14 bases are a match to TRBD2. The germline V gene has CDR1 SGHRS and CDR2 YFSETQ. This CDR3 has 17 amino acids. With 2 bases clipped from V and 0 bases from J, the junction kept 4 bases outside the gene matches. CDR3 residues: CASSFSGTSGSSYEQYF. The CDR3 DNA reads as TGCGCCAGCAGCTTTTCCGGGACTAGCGGGAGCTCCTACGAGCAGTACTTC. Based on the CDR3 plus reference TRBV5-1 and TRBJ2-7, the full variable domain is KAGVTQTPRYLIKTRGQQVTLSCSPISGHRSVSWYQQTPGQGLQFLFEYFSETQRNKGNFPGRFSGRQFSNSRSEMNVSTLELGDSALYLCASSFSGTSGSSYEQYFGPGTRLTVT.